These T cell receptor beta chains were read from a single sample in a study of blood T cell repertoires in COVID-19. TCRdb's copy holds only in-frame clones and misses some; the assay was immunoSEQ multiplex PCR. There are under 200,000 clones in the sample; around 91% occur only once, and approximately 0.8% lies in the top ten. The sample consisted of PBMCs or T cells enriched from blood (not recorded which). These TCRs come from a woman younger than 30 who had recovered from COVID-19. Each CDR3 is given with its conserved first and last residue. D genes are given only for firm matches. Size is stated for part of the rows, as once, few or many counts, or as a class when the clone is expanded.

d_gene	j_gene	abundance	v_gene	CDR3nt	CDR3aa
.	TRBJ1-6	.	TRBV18	TGTGCCAGCTCACCACCCGGAGGGTTAGGACCCCTCCACTTT	CASSPPGGLGPLHF
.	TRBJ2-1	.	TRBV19	TGTGCCAGTAGTATTAGGAGAGGTGAGCAGTTCTTC	CASSIRRGEQFF
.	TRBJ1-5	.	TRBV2	TGTGCCAGCAGTGAAGAGGCAGGGCCCCAGCCCCAGCATTTT	CASSEEAGPQPQHF
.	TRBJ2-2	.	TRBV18	TGTGCCAGCTCACCACAGAGCGTCGGGATAGGGAGAGGTACCGGGGAGCTGTTTTTT	CASSPQSVGIGRGTGELFF
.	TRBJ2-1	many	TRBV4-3	TGCGCCAGCAGCCAACAGGAGGGCGAAAGCTATGAGCAGTTCTTC	CASSQQEGESYEQFF
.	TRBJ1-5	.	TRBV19	TGTGCCAGTAGTATAACAGGGAGCAATCAGCCCCAGCATTTT	CASSITGSNQPQHF
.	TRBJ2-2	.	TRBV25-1	TGTGCCAGCAGATCAAGCGGCGTTGGGGACACCGGGGAGCTGTTTTTT	CASRSSGVGDTGELFF
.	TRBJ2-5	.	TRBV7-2	TGTGCCAGCAGCCCGCCCAGGGGCGGCCAAGAGACCCAGTACTTC	CASSPPRGGQETQYF
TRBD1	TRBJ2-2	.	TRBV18	TGTGCCAGCTCACCGGACAGGGTCGGGGAGCTGTTTTTT	CASSPDRVGELFF
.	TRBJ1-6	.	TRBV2	TGTGCCAGCAACCCCTCGGGGAATAATAATTCACCCCTCCACTTT	CASNPSGNNNSPLHF
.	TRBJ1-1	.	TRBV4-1	TGCGCCAGCAGCCAGGAAGGGGTCCTGAACACTGAAGCTTTCTTT	CASSQEGVLNTEAFF
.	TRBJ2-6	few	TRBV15	TGTGCCACCAGCAGAGATTCCGGGACTGGGGCCAACGTCCTGACTTTC	CATSRDSGTGANVLTF
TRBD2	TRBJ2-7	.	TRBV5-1	TGCGCCAGCAGCCCCTTGACGGGGGGGACCTACGAGCAGTACTTC	CASSPLTGGTYEQYF
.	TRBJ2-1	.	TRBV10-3	TGTGCCATCAGTGATTACACGACTGGTCTCGGAGAGCAGTTCTTC	CAISDYTTGLGEQFF
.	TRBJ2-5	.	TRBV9	TGTGCCAGCAGCCAGACAGCTGGAGTGGAGACCCAGTACTTC	CASSQTAGVETQYF
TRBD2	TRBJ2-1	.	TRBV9	TGTGCCAGCAGCGTGAGGCCCGGGGGACTAGCGCAAAATGAGCAGTTCTTC	CASSVRPGGLAQNEQFF
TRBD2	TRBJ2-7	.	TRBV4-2	TGTGCCAGCAGCACACGGACTAGCGGGAACAACGAGCAGTACTTC	CASSTRTSGNNEQYF
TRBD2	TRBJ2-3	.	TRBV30	TGTGCCTGGAGTGTGGCGGGAGGGATCACAGATACGCAGTATTTT	CAWSVAGGITDTQYF
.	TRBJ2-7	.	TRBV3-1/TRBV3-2	TGTGCCAGCAGCCAAGACCCCAGAAACCACTACGAGCAGTACTTC	CASSQDPRNHYEQYF
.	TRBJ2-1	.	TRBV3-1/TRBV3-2	TGTGCCAGCAGCCAAGGCAGGCCCTTTAGCTCCTACAATGAGCAGTTCTTC	CASSQGRPFSSYNEQFF
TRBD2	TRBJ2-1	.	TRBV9	TGTGCCAGCAGCGAGGGACTAGCGGGTCCGTACAATGAGCAGTTCTTC	CASSEGLAGPYNEQFF
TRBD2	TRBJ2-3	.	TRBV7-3	TGTGCCAGCAGCTTCGCAAGCGGGAGCGCAGATACGCAGTATTTT	CASSFASGSADTQYF
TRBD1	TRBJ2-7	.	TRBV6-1	TGTGCCAGCAGTGAACCAACCGGGACAGGGGAGTTC	CASSEPTGTGEF
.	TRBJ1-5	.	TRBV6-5	TGTGCCAGCAGACAGGGTAACAATCAGCCCCAGCATTTT	CASRQGNNQPQHF
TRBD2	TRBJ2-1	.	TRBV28	TGTGCCAGCAGTATTACAGGGTCCCGACTAGCGGCGCCACACTCCTACAATGAGCAGTTCTTC	CASSITGSRLAAPHSYNEQFF
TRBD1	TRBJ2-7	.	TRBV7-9	TGTGCCAGCAGTACAGATCCCGGGACAGGGCACTACGAGCAGTACTTC	CASSTDPGTGHYEQYF
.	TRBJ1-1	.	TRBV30	TGTGCCTGGATCCGGGTATTGAACACTGAAGCTTTCTTT	CAWIRVLNTEAFF
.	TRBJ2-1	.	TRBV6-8	TGTGCCACCCAGGGTCACCCCTACAATGAGCAGTTCTTC	CATQGHPYNEQFF
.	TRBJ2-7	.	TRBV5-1	TGCGCCAGCAGCTTGCTGGGGACCCGCGGGGACGAGCAGTACTTC	CASSLLGTRGDEQYF
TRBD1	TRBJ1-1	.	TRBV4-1	TGCGCCAGCAGCCAAACTACCGGGACAGGGGAGGCTGAAGCTTTCTTT	CASSQTTGTGEAEAFF
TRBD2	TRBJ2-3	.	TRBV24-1	TGTGCCACCAGCCAGACTAGCGGGAGTAGGAAGGGTATCACAGATACGCAGTATTTT	CATSQTSGSRKGITDTQYF
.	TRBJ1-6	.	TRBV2	TGTGCCAGCAGTGAGGGGCCCTCCTATAATTCACCCCTCCACTTT	CASSEGPSYNSPLHF
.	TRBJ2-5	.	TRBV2	TGTGCCAGCGTCCGGGACTTTGAAGAGACCCAGTACTTC	CASVRDFEETQYF
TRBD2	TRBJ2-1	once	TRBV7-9	TGTGCCAGCAGACGAACTAGCGGGAGGAACAATGAGCAGTTCTTC	CASRRTSGRNNEQFF
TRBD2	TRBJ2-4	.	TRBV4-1	TGCGCCAGCAGCCAAGGGATTAGCGGGGGAGATCTAGCCAAAAACATTCAGTACTTC	CASSQGISGGDLAKNIQYF
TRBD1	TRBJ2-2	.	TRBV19	TGTGCCAGTAGTATCCAGGGGGCTCATGGAACCGGGGAGCTGTTTTTT	CASSIQGAHGTGELFF
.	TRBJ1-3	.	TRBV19	TGTGCCAGTGAAACAGGGCTGGGAAACACCATATATTTT	CASETGLGNTIYF
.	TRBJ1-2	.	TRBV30	TGTGCCTGGAGCAGGAGGATTGGCTACACCTTC	CAWSRRIGYTF
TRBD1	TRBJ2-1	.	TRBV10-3	TGTGCCATCCGGGACAGCTCCTACAATGAGCAGTTCTTC	CAIRDSSYNEQFF
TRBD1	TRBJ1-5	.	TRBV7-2	TGTGCCAGCAGCGCCGGACAGGGGGCGATGGGCAATCAGCCCCAGCATTTT	CASSAGQGAMGNQPQHF
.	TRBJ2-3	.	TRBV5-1	TGCGCCAGCAGCAGCGGACAGCCGGCAGATACGCAGTATTTT	CASSSGQPADTQYF
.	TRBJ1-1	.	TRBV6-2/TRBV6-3	TGTGCCAGCAGTTACTCGTTAGGCGGCATAGGCCGGGACACTGAAGCTTTCTTT	CASSYSLGGIGRDTEAFF
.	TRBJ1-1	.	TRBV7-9	TGTGCCAGCAGCTTAGCAGGGGAGAACACTGAAGCTTTCTTT	CASSLAGENTEAFF